This record covers a single TCR beta chain. Its antigen remains unknown. The CDR3 totals 13 residues. The V end lost 6 bases, the J end lost 1 base, and 9 bases lay between the germline ends. The germline V gene has CDR1 MNHEY and CDR2 SVGAGI. Healthy controls were blood donor buffy coats. This sample is part of a study of STAT5B mutations in CD4+ large granular lymphocyte leukemia. Generated by immunoSEQ multiplex PCR, the TCRdb table keeps only in-frame clones and is missing some. The profile shows about 46,000 clones, about four fifths of them singletons. Study outcomes and limitations: Around 25% of private leukemic clonotypes occurred rarely in other patients' non-leukemic repertoires. Patient CD4-sorted repertoires looked more clonal than healthy CD4+ repertoires, even without putative leukemic clones.

The sequence came from a human donor in good health. This chain uses TRBV6-5 with TRBJ1-1; D is possibly TRBD1 (5 bases). The sample taken for sequencing was CD4+ T cells from blood buffy coats. The CDR3 DNA sequence: TGTGCCAGCAGCTACCAGGGGAACACTGAAGCTTTCTTT. Protein product: CASSYQGNTEAFF.